This T cell receptor (beta chain) is from a study of identical twins' blood T cells. This clonotype showed up just a few times. Trimming pared 0 bases from V and 6 bases from J, leaving 14 bases between. Germline values: CDR1 MNHNY, CDR2 SVGAGI (reference sequence). The CDR3 runs 15 residues. TCRdb recomputed calls from the 5' RACE reads with MiXCR, one row per CDR3 protein. This sample has about 370,000 distinct CDR3 sequences; about 28% occur once, and the top ten carry around 5.6%. This TCR came from a woman aged 18 to 55 in good health. The specimen sequenced was PBMCs. The chain recombines TRBV6-6 with TRBJ1-2; D is perhaps TRBD1 (6 bases). CDR3 protein: CASSYSQGLRNGYTF. For the CDR3, the DNA is TGTGCCAGCAGTTACTCCCAGGGGCTAAGGAATGGCTACACCTTC.